The next 9 T cell receptor beta chains were all read from a single sample in a study of cytomegalovirus exposure and HLA in healthy donors. Researchers ran the PCR with 60 Vbeta and 13 Jbeta primers. Sequenced by immunoSEQ multiplex PCR; TCRdb stores in-frame clones only, minus some. The sample yields 200,000 to 250,000 clones, approximately 82% seen once. The material sequenced was PBMCs. Receptors originate from a woman aged 40 to 55 in good health and CMV-seronegative.

V is TRBV4-1 and J is TRBJ1-4, with 9 bases fitting TRBD1. The V gene end was trimmed by 6 bases and the J gene end by 5 bases; junction bases not matched to a gene: 4. The CDR3 consists of 14 residues. Germline V lookup: CDR1 MGHRA, CDR2 YSYEKL. The CDR3 here is CASSRGQGNEKLFF. The CDR3 bases are TGCGCCAGCAGTCGAGGACAGGGGAATGAAAAACTGTTTTTT.

The chain is built from TRBV5-1 and TRBJ2-7; 9 bases are a match to TRBD1. CDR1 SGHRS and CDR2 YFSETQ come from the germline V gene. CDR3 length: 16 residues. After removal of 4 bases from V and 6 bases from J, the junction contained 14 bases not matched to a gene. Here the CDR3 DNA reads TGCGCCAGCAGCCACCCGGGACAGGGCGCCCGCCTCGAGCAGTACTTC. Amino acids: CASSHPGQGARLEQYF.

This rearrangement joins TRBV7-2 to TRBJ2-6; D is undetermined. Trimming removed 5 bases at V and 4 bases at J, with 12 bases between. CDR3 size: 15 residues. CDR1 is SGHTA, CDR2 FQGNSA, per germline. The CDR3 DNA sequence: TGTGCCAGCAGCCCCTCGACTCCCGGGGCCAACGTCCTGACTTTC. Amino acid sequence: CASSPSTPGANVLTF. Together with reference TRBV7-2 and TRBJ2-6, the CDR3 gives the full variable domain: GAGVSQSPSNKVTEKGKDVELRCDPISGHTALYWYRQSLGQGLEFLIYFQGNSAPDKSGLPSDRFSAERTGGSVSTLTIQRTQQEDSAVYLCASSPSTPGANVLTFGAGSRLTVL.

J is TRBJ2-5 and V is TRBV5-3, with D possibly matching TRBD2 (6 bases). TRBV5-3 is designated an ORF whose function remains uncertain. The CDR3 is made up of 14 amino acids. The V and J ends lost 3 bases and 1 base respectively, with 10 bases between them. The CDR3 sequence: CARSSGDCQETQYF. CDR3 DNA sequence: TGTGCCAGAAGCTCCGGGGACTGCCAAGAGACCCAGTACTTC.

The CDR3 protein is CASSPVGGPNYEQYF. The CDR3 nucleotides read TGTGCCAGCAGCCCGGTTGGAGGACCAAACTACGAGCAGTACTTC. V usage is TRBV7-8 and J usage is TRBJ2-7, with D possibly matching TRBD2 (5 bases). The CDR3 length is 15 residues. The germline V gene has CDR1 SGHVS and CDR2 FQNEAQ. Trimming stripped 5 bases from V and 3 bases from J, with 17 bases between.

This sequence joins TRBV28 and TRBJ2-7; 9 bases line up with TRBD2. In germline, CDR1 is MDHEN, CDR2 SYDVKM. V was pared by 3 bases and J by 7 bases, with 7 bases of the junction left unmatched. The CDR3 has 14 amino acids. For the CDR3, the DNA is TGTGCCAGCAGTTTGGCGGGGGGGCTGTGGGAGCAGTACTTC. Amino acid sequence: CASSLAGGLWEQYF.

The V gene is TRBV5-4, the J gene TRBJ1-1, with a possible D match to TRBD1 (5 bases). Per germline, CDR1 SGHNT and CDR2 YYREEE (reference sequence). This CDR3 contains 17 residues. Trimming stripped 2 bases from V and 5 bases from J, with 22 bases between. DNA of the CDR3: TGTGCCAGCAGCTTACAACTTCGGGGCGGGGGGGTTACTGAAGCTTTCTTT. It is translated as CASSLQLRGGGVTEAFF.

About this clone: Additional DNA sequences in this sample encode the identical CDR3. J is TRBJ1-1 and V is TRBV7-3; tentatively, D is TRBD1 (5 bases). The CDR3 spans 13 residues. The germline V gene encodes CDR1 SGHTA and CDR2 FQGTGA. Trimming left V 3 bases short and J 2 bases short, with 7 bases between. The CDR3 region is CASSFQGNTEAFF. CDR3 nucleotides: TGTGCCAGCAGCTTCCAGGGTAACACTGAAGCTTTCTTT.

The V and J genes are TRBV9 and TRBJ2-6, with 14 bases fitting TRBD2. The J segment lost 4 bases and the V segment lost 0 bases, leaving 9 bases of the junction unmatched. CDR1 is SGDLS, CDR2 YYNGEE, per germline. This CDR3 has 20 amino acids. CDR3 coding DNA: TGTGCCAGCAGCGTAGCCCACCGGACTAGCGGGGGGATAGGGGCCAACGTCCTGACTTTC. Its protein is CASSVAHRTSGGIGANVLTF.